This entry features one T cell receptor beta chain sequence. This clone was recorded only once. No cognate antigen has been identified for it. No much larger clonotype is one base removed from it; base qualities were not supplied. The sample is drawn from a study of T cell responses to AZD1222 COVID-19 vaccine (dated by TCRdb to about 2021). The study in broad terms: A total of approximately 250 trial participants underwent TCR sequencing, of whom some 200 had received two doses of AZD1222 and roughly 26 had received two doses of the MenACWY control vaccine. Trial participants were enrolled by age into subgroups of 18-55, 56-69 and 70-plus years, and around 140, 26 and 57 TCR-sequenced participants, respectively, were included in these subgroups.

Study-level results and caveats: Conclusions about previously exposed vaccinees are limited because only six or seven AZD1222 recipients were SARS-CoV-2 seropositive at baseline. Participants were mostly white British and included more females than males, and it was suggested by the authors that clonal diversity may have been underestimated. Reportedly, close to half of the unique spike-specific TCRs recognized epitopes lying outside the regions that are mutated in the B.1.351 and B.1.1.7 variants. In the small 56-69-year group, the increase in depth fell short of significance, most likely because of low power. After two AZD1222 doses, both the breadth and the depth of spike-specific TCRs were significantly higher than at day 0 and than in MenACWY recipients. CD4 TCRs associated with the vaccine covered the entire spike protein, and the dominant responses were in regions 160-218 and 743-854. Because no day 14 peak-response samples were available, repertoires were characterized only after the peak T cell response.

According to the study, the label for this sample's time point signals: baseline before first vaccination. What this sample's treatment or condition label stands for: meningococcal conjugate vaccine given as trial control. Vaccinee samples were obtained from the UK trials COV001 and COV002, which included a single-blind randomized controlled phase 2/3 trial of AZD1222 (ChAdOx1 nCoV-19) in healthy adults. For TCRbeta chain sequencing, PBMC samples from trial participants were taken at day 0 and at day 28 after the second dose. Measured from the cysteine to the phenylalanine, the CDR3 is 15 residues long. Of the read, only the CDR3 DNA is kept; its 45 bases are in frame from base 1. The germline V gene supplies CDR1 ENHRY and CDR2 SYGVKD. At the junction V is shortened by 4 bases and J by 2 bases; bases outside the gene matches: 6. The CDR3 regions of human TCRbeta chains were subjected to immunosequencing. The authors processed their data as follows. Repertoire TCRs were checked for matches against a reference library of SARS-CoV-2-specific TCRs that had been generated using the MIRA antigen-specificity platform. Breadth was defined as the fraction of unique TCRs that were SARS-CoV-2-associated. Depth was defined as the fraction of total T cells that were SARS-CoV-2-associated. Using the MIRA data, each spike-specific TCR was assigned both to the spike region to which the TCR was reactive and to a CD4 or CD8 class. Log10-transformed breadth and depth values were compared by one-way ANOVA with Sidak's multiple comparisons tests. As stored in TCRdb, this immuneACCESS dataset retains in-frame rearrangements with V and J assigned. A fraction of the clones does not appear; measured against another copy, unresolved V genes explain less than half of the discrepancy, and the remainder lacks a known reason. V, J and clone size derive from that table, while D and trimming were established from the DNA sequence. The sample records some 150,000 clones, about 91% of which are singletons. Roughly 3.5% of the sample belongs to the ten largest clones.

The sample consisted of peripheral blood, taken on day 0 of MenACWY control vaccination. This chain is built from TRBV10-3 and TRBJ2-3, and TRBD2 aligns with 7 junction nucleotides. This clonotype originated in an adult in good health. The CDR3: CAISGSSGLTDTQYF. The sequenced DNA is TGTGCCATCAGTGGATCTAGCGGACTCACAGATACGCAGTATTTT.